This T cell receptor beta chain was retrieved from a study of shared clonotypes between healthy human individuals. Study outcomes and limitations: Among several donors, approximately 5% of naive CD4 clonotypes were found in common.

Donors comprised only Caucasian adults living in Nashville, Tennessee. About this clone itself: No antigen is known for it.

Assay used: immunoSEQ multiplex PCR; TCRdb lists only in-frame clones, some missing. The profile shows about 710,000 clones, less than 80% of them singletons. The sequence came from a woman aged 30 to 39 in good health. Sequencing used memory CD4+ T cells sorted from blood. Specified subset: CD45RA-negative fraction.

CDR3 protein: CASSYTGTVTYEQYF. CDR3 sequence (DNA): TGTGCCAGCAGTTACACCGGGACAGTAACCTACGAGCAGTACTTC. The rearrangement uses TRBV6-6 and TRBJ2-7, with 7 bases that match TRBD1. CDR1 is MNHNY, CDR2 SVGAGI, per germline (reference sequence). Trimming took 2 bases from V and 2 from J; bases not matched to a gene: 6. This CDR3 is built from 15 residues.